The next 20 T cell receptor beta chains were all read from a single sample in a study of blood T cell repertoires in COVID-19. Method: immunoSEQ multiplex PCR; TCRdb's copy keeps in-frame clones and lacks some. The sample includes about 330,000 clones, 87% of them seen just once. Material for sequencing was PBMCs or T cells enriched from blood (not recorded which). The receptor set was obtained from a woman between 25 and 40 years old who had recovered from COVID-19.

The V and J genes are TRBV6-5 and TRBJ1-5, with D possibly matching TRBD1 (5 bases). Trimming cost V 6 bases and J 9 bases, with 18 bases left between them. Germline V gene lookup returns CDR1 MNHEY and CDR2 SVGAGI. This CDR3 has 14 amino acids. As DNA, the CDR3 is TGTGCCAGCAGACCAGGGACGGGAGTTCGGCCCCAGCATTTT. This codes for CASRPGTGVRPQHF.

The chain is built from TRBV2 and TRBJ2-5, with D possibly being TRBD2 (6 bases). CDR1 is SNHLY, CDR2 FYNNEI, per germline. Trimming took off 7 bases at V and 2 bases at J, with 14 bases between the two ends. CDR3 size: 14 residues. In DNA, the CDR3 is TGTGCCAGCACCCCCTTCGGGGGTCAAGAGACCCAGTACTTC. Amino acids: CASTPFGGQETQYF.

This chain links TRBV9 with TRBJ2-1, with 8 positions matching TRBD2. The CDR3 loop spans 15 amino acids. Trimming cost V 4 bases and J 1 base; bases outside gene matches: 4. Germline-derived CDR1 and CDR2 are SGDLS and YYNGEE. The CDR3 here is CASSLTSVSYNEQFF. For the CDR3, the DNA is TGTGCCAGCAGCTTGACTAGCGTATCCTACAATGAGCAGTTCTTC.

Concerning this clone: Other DNA sequences in the sample encode the same CDR3. The chain recombines TRBV12-3 or TRBV12-4 with TRBJ1-2; D is possibly TRBD1 (6 bases). This CDR3 is 12 amino acids long. Trimming removed 6 bases at V and 4 bases at J, with 9 bases between. The CDR3 sequence: CASSDRSYGYTF. CDR3 bases: TGTGCCAGCAGCGACAGGTCCTATGGCTACACCTTC.

The chain uses TRBV6-5 and TRBJ2-1; perhaps TRBD2 as D (5 bases). Germline V gene lookup returns CDR1 MNHEY and CDR2 SVGAGI. The ends were cut back, 4 bases at V and 1 base at J, with 11 bases in the middle. The CDR3 extends over 15 amino acids. The CDR3 protein is CASSSSGLSYNEQFF. The CDR3 nucleotides read TGTGCCAGCAGTTCCTCAGGACTGTCCTACAATGAGCAGTTCTTC.

The gene calls are TRBV19 and TRBJ2-2; TRBD2 matches 8 bases. Germline V CDR1 and CDR2: LNHDA, SQIVND (reference sequence). The J segment lost 4 bases and the V segment lost 2 bases, leaving 12 bases of the junction unmatched. This CDR3 spans 18 amino acids. CDR3 bases: TGTGCCAGTAGTATATCGGGACTAGTGACATTAGGCACCGGGGAGCTGTTTTTT. As protein: CASSISGLVTLGTGELFF.

The chain couples TRBV29-1 to TRBJ2-7; weak D call: TRBD2 (6 bases). The V gene's germline CDR1 is SQVTM and CDR2 ANQGSEA. The V end was cut by 6 bases, the J end by 3 bases, with 9 bases between. The CDR3 runs to 11 residues. The CDR3 here is CSVGDFYEQYF. Written as DNA, the CDR3 is TGCAGCGTGGGGGACTTCTACGAGCAGTACTTC.

CDR3 in amino acids: CASTRYNEQFF. CDR3 in DNA: TGTGCCAGCACCCGTTACAATGAGCAGTTCTTC. The chain recombines TRBV6-5 with TRBJ2-1, with no clear D. The CDR3 sequence is 11 residues long. The ends were cut back, 7 bases at V and 4 bases at J, with 5 bases in the middle. CDR1 and CDR2 (germline): MNHEY, SVGAGI.

This clone was seen just once. This chain links TRBV27 with TRBJ2-3; D is perhaps TRBD1 (6 bases). Trimming removed 2 bases at V and 0 bases at J, with 12 bases between. Germline CDR1 MNHEY, CDR2 SMNVEV (reference sequence). The CDR3 covers 16 residues. In DNA form, the CDR3 reads TGTGCCAGCAGTTTAAATGAAGGGGGTAGCACAGATACGCAGTATTTT. Translated: CASSLNEGGSTDTQYF.

V and J are TRBV20-1 and TRBJ2-7, with D tentatively TRBD1 (6 bases). This CDR3 comprises 13 residues. The ends were cut back, 3 bases at V and 2 bases at J, with 11 bases in the middle. CDR1 is DFQATT, CDR2 SNEGSKA, per germline (reference sequence). CDR3: CSASGDRTYEQYF. The DNA of the CDR3 is TGCAGTGCTAGTGGTGACAGGACCTACGAGCAGTACTTC.

The chain carries TRBV10-2 and TRBJ1-2; the D gene is possibly TRBD1 (5 bases). In germline, CDR1 is WSHSY, CDR2 SAAADI. With 4 bases removed from V and 1 base from J, the gap between germline ends came to 10 bases. This CDR3 has 14 residues. The DNA for the CDR3 is TGCGCCAGCAGTGGAAACAGGAATAACTATGGCTACACCTTC. Its protein is CASSGNRNNYGYTF.

This rearrangement joins TRBV18 to TRBJ1-3; tentative D call: TRBD1 (6 bases). The CDR3 length is 15 residues. V lost 4 bases to trimming and J lost 2 bases, with 12 bases between them. Germline CDR1 KGHSH, CDR2 LQKENI. CDR3 in amino acids: CASSQDRNPGNTIYF. The CDR3 nucleotides are TGTGCCAGCTCACAAGACAGGAACCCTGGAAACACCATATATTTT.

This chain joins TRBV6-5 and TRBJ1-2; D is perhaps TRBD1 (5 bases). This CDR3 has 14 amino acids. The V gene lost 6 bases and the J gene lost 3 bases, with 14 bases spanning the gap. Germline V gene lookup returns CDR1 MNHEY and CDR2 SVGAGI. CDR3 DNA: TGTGCCAGCAGGGCGGGGGGTCGCGACTATGGCTACACCTTC. It encodes CASRAGGRDYGYTF.

The chain combines TRBV4-3 with TRBJ1-4, with D uncertain. This CDR3 has 15 residues. Germline values: CDR1 LGHNA, CDR2 YSLEER. Trimming took off 1 base at V and 7 bases at J, with 13 bases between the two ends. The CDR3: CASSQALRRSEKLFF. CDR3 nucleotide sequence: TGCGCCAGCAGCCAAGCTTTGCGAAGGAGTGAAAAACTGTTTTTT.

CDR3 in DNA: TGTGCCAGCAGCTTAACCGACAGTCGGGCCGGGGAGCTGTTTTTT. It codes for CASSLTDSRAGELFF. This chain uses TRBV9 with TRBJ2-2; tentatively, D is TRBD1 (5 bases). The V end was cut by 4 bases, the J end by 6 bases, with 16 bases between. From germline, CDR1 is SGDLS and CDR2 YYNGEE. This CDR3 region has 15 residues.

This clone was recorded a few times. The J gene is TRBJ1-2, the V gene TRBV4-3, with a possible D match to TRBD1 (6 bases). V was trimmed by 0 bases and J by 2 bases, leaving 13 bases between them. The CDR3 length is 16 residues. CDR1 and CDR2 from the germline V gene are LGHNA and YSLEER. In nucleotides, the CDR3 is TGCGCCAGCAGCCAAGATACCGGGACACCAAACTATGGCTACACCTTC. Translated, it gives CASSQDTGTPNYGYTF.

The chain links TRBV29-1 to TRBJ1-1, with 9 bases fitting TRBD1. Germline V CDR1 and CDR2: SQVTM, ANQGSEA. This CDR3 has 16 residues. V gave up 4 bases and J gave up 2 bases; unmatched junction bases: 11. The CDR3 sequence is CSVGRPGQGSNTEAFF. The CDR3, as DNA: TGCAGCGTTGGGCGCCCGGGACAGGGTTCTAACACTGAAGCTTTCTTT.

The rearrangement links TRBV19 to TRBJ1-2; no definite D call. Germline V lookup: CDR1 LNHDA, CDR2 SQIVND (reference sequence). The CDR3 is 11 amino acids. V gave up 4 bases and J gave up 8 bases, with 8 bases separating them. The CDR3 sequence: CASSRPEGYTF. In DNA, the CDR3 is TGTGCCAGTAGTAGACCGGAGGGCTACACCTTC.

This clone was seen only once. The chain joins TRBV7-2 to TRBJ2-7; tentatively, D is TRBD2 (6 bases). With 2 bases removed from V and 5 bases from J, the gap between germline ends came to 10 bases. The CDR3 is made up of 13 amino acids. Germline loops: CDR1 SGHTA, CDR2 FQGNSA. CDR3: CASSLRPGDEQYF. The CDR3 region has the DNA TGTGCCAGCAGCTTAAGACCGGGGGACGAGCAGTACTTC.

The chain links TRBV29-1 to TRBJ1-4; D is ambiguous. This CDR3 region has 13 residues. CDR1 and CDR2 from the germline V gene are SQVTM and ANQGSEA. Trimming stripped 4 bases from V and 4 bases from J, with 10 bases between. The DNA of the CDR3 is TGCAGCGTTGGATGGGGAGATAATGAAAAACTGTTTTTT. Translated: CSVGWGDNEKLFF.